This entry is about one T cell receptor beta chain. This entry belongs to a study of blood T cell repertoires in COVID-19. Turning to the study itself: Spain, Italy and the United States supplied samples that represented acute and convalescent COVID-19. Sample material is recorded as cDNA or gDNA derived from T cells, B-cell-depleted T cells, or PBMCs.

Trimming left V 2 bases short and J 4 bases short, with 14 bases between. The CDR3 has 15 residues. Germline V gene data show CDR1 as SGHRS and CDR2 as YFSETQ. As originally analysed: From reference gene primer amplification, estimates of nucleated cell counts were derived. Measured with immunoSEQ multiplex PCR; TCRdb has only the in-frame clones, and not every one. V, J and clone size derive from that table, while D and trimming were established from the DNA sequence. The repertoire has around 42,000 clones, more than 75% of them found once; the top ten carry about 4.6%. The sequenced sample was peripheral blood. The receptor's source is a human donor in a cohort sampled during active COVID-19. The V gene is TRBV5-1, the J gene TRBJ2-3; D might be TRBD2 (5 bases). The CDR3 region has the DNA TGCGCCAGCAGCTTTTCCGGGGATGGGGCAGATACGCAGTATTTT. Protein product: CASSFSGDGADTQYF.